Listed below are T cell receptor beta chains from one sample, sequenced in a study of Ad26.COV2.S vaccination and SARS-CoV-2 variants. Profiled with immunoSEQ multiplex PCR; TCRdb holds only in-frame clones, not every one. The repertoire holds hundreds of thousands of clones, around 90% seen once, with roughly 6% in the top ten. The sample here was peripheral blood, taken in a trial of Ad26.COV2.S vaccine versus placebo. The receptors were sampled from a person between 18 and 59 years old who received the Ad26.COV2.S COVID-19 vaccine or a placebo. Each CDR3 is given with its conserved first and last residue. Fields, in order: J gene, V gene, CDR3 length, CDR3 protein.

j_gene: TRBJ1-4; v_gene: TRBV28; len: 12; CDR3aa: CASRVRGGGLFF
j_gene: TRBJ1-5; v_gene: TRBV11-2; len: 15; CDR3aa: CASSLDHRRSQPQHF
j_gene: TRBJ1-4; v_gene: TRBV5-6; len: 12; CDR3aa: CASSLEDEKLFF
j_gene: TRBJ1-3; v_gene: TRBV7-9; len: 15; CDR3aa: CASSLRDRGRDTIYF
j_gene: TRBJ1-4; v_gene: TRBV6-6; len: 19; CDR3aa: CASSFTGTPLPTTNEKLFF
j_gene: TRBJ1-2; v_gene: TRBV2; len: 12; CDR3aa: CAGTPDSYGYTF
j_gene: TRBJ1-2; v_gene: TRBV5-6; len: 13; CDR3aa: CASSQQGNYGYTF
j_gene: TRBJ2-7; v_gene: TRBV5-1; len: 13; CDR3aa: CASSRDNSYEQYF
j_gene: TRBJ1-5; v_gene: TRBV27; len: 12; CDR3aa: CASSLTGQPQHF
j_gene: TRBJ1-1; v_gene: TRBV6-4; len: 13; CDR3aa: CASSDSEGTEAFF
j_gene: TRBJ1-1; v_gene: TRBV5-6; len: 12; CDR3aa: CASSLIRAEAFF
j_gene: TRBJ2-5; v_gene: TRBV19; len: 15; CDR3aa: CASSIATASEETQYF
j_gene: TRBJ2-7; v_gene: TRBV28; len: 13; CDR3aa: CASNPAGIDEQYF
j_gene: TRBJ2-1; v_gene: TRBV5-1; len: 14; CDR3aa: CASSLARAGDIQFF
j_gene: TRBJ1-3; v_gene: TRBV5-4; len: 15; CDR3aa: CASRHGTEAGNTIYF
j_gene: TRBJ1-5; v_gene: TRBV20-1; len: 12; CDR3aa: CSASLGDQPQHF
j_gene: TRBJ1-5; v_gene: TRBV18; len: 14; CDR3aa: CASSPGQGDQPQHF
j_gene: TRBJ1-1; v_gene: TRBV4-3; len: 17; CDR3aa: CASSQDPPGNWNTEAFF
j_gene: TRBJ2-5; v_gene: TRBV5-1; len: 14; CDR3aa: CASSLAGGQETQYF
j_gene: TRBJ2-5; v_gene: TRBV3-1/TRBV3-2; len: 17; CDR3aa: CASSLETGLAGRETQYF
j_gene: TRBJ2-7; v_gene: TRBV5-1; len: 15; CDR3aa: CASSLVAGQAGEQYF
j_gene: TRBJ2-7; v_gene: TRBV7-3; len: 13; CDR3aa: CASSPGQGYEQYF
j_gene: TRBJ2-3; v_gene: TRBV3-1/TRBV3-2; len: 12; CDR3aa: CASSQVRDTQYF
j_gene: TRBJ2-3; v_gene: TRBV19; len: 16; CDR3aa: CASSSGTSGSGDTQYF
j_gene: TRBJ2-1; v_gene: TRBV5-4; len: 14; CDR3aa: CASSPSDRVNEQFF
j_gene: TRBJ2-7; v_gene: TRBV19; len: 13; CDR3aa: CASNAGVLYEQYF
j_gene: TRBJ1-5; v_gene: TRBV28; len: 13; CDR3aa: CASRRLGLQPQHF
j_gene: TRBJ1-1; v_gene: TRBV12-3/TRBV12-4; len: 13; CDR3aa: CASSQTGNTEAFF
j_gene: TRBJ1-2; v_gene: TRBV7-9; len: 14; CDR3aa: CASSPTGPSYGYTF
j_gene: TRBJ2-1; v_gene: TRBV5-5; len: 16; CDR3aa: CASSLIVGTGGNEQFF
j_gene: TRBJ1-3; v_gene: TRBV3-1/TRBV3-2; len: 16; CDR3aa: CASSQLPGFSGNTIYF
j_gene: TRBJ2-1; v_gene: TRBV20-1; len: 11; CDR3aa: CSASYLDEQFF
j_gene: TRBJ2-1; v_gene: TRBV15; len: 17; CDR3aa: CATSSRLAIRSYNEQFF
j_gene: TRBJ2-7; v_gene: TRBV6-6; len: 13; CDR3aa: CASRGPGAYEQYF
j_gene: TRBJ1-2; v_gene: TRBV7-8; len: 15; CDR3aa: CASGGGRGRDYGYTF
j_gene: TRBJ2-5; v_gene: TRBV5-1; len: 17; CDR3aa: CASSTRRDRRNQETQYF
j_gene: TRBJ2-2; v_gene: TRBV5-1; len: 15; CDR3aa: CASSMTQGYTGELFF
j_gene: TRBJ2-3; v_gene: TRBV30; len: 12; CDR3aa: CASGGSIATQYF
j_gene: TRBJ1-5; v_gene: TRBV27; len: 17; CDR3aa: CASSLFGRRGGGQPQHF
j_gene: TRBJ1-1; v_gene: TRBV29-1; len: 13; CDR3aa: CSVEARAGTEAFF
j_gene: TRBJ2-6; v_gene: TRBV2; len: 17; CDR3aa: CASRAGTGVGGANVLTF
j_gene: TRBJ2-1; v_gene: TRBV28; len: 17; CDR3aa: CASSPRVSQSSYNEQFF
j_gene: TRBJ1-2; v_gene: TRBV15; len: 17; CDR3aa: CATSRDRSSGADYGYTF
j_gene: TRBJ2-1; v_gene: TRBV7-2; len: 15; CDR3aa: CASSFGSGSSNEQFF
j_gene: TRBJ1-1; v_gene: TRBV9; len: 15; CDR3aa: CASSVELGVNTEAFF
j_gene: TRBJ2-2; v_gene: TRBV9; len: 16; CDR3aa: CASSPYEGANTGELFF
j_gene: TRBJ1-2; v_gene: TRBV6-6; len: 15; CDR3aa: CASSYGGALNYGYTF
j_gene: TRBJ1-1; v_gene: TRBV20-1; len: 11; CDR3aa: CSASGGTEAFF
j_gene: TRBJ1-4; v_gene: TRBV4-3; len: 18; CDR3aa: CASSQDGSSTRVYEKLFF
j_gene: TRBJ2-7; v_gene: TRBV3-1/TRBV3-2; len: 16; CDR3aa: CASSQLGRGQGHEQYF
j_gene: TRBJ2-3; v_gene: TRBV30; len: 13; CDR3aa: CAWSGRVSDTQYF
j_gene: TRBJ1-3; v_gene: TRBV5-1; len: 15; CDR3aa: CASSPSGGPGNTIYF
j_gene: TRBJ1-6; v_gene: TRBV9; len: 14; CDR3aa: CASSEGQGSSPLHF